These 17 T cell receptor beta chains were all obtained from the same sample, sequenced in a study of cytomegalovirus exposure and HLA in healthy donors. Primers included in the PCR were 60 Vbeta and 13 Jbeta primers. Libraries were prepared by immunoSEQ multiplex PCR; TCRdb keeps only in-frame clonotypes and omits some of them. This sample has fewer than 200,000 clones, with around 90% found just once. Sequences were obtained from PBMCs. The receptors were sampled from a woman aged 25-40 years in good health and CMV-seronegative.

V and J are TRBV19 and TRBJ2-1, with 8 nucleotides matching TRBD1. V gave up 4 bases and J gave up 5 bases; unmatched junction bases: 7. The CDR3 length is 15 residues. Looked up from germline, CDR1 is LNHDA and CDR2 is SQIVND (reference sequence). The DNA for the CDR3 is TGTGCCAGTAGTACCGGGACAGGCTACAACAATGAGCAGTTCTTC. Encoded protein: CASSTGTGYNNEQFF.

This clone was seen only a few times. The chain combines TRBV5-6 with TRBJ1-5; tentative D call: TRBD1 (5 bases). This CDR3 region has 14 residues. Germline CDR1 is SGHDT and CDR2 is YYEEEE. Trimming stripped 2 bases from V and 5 bases from J, with 11 bases between. The CDR3: CASSFYGGDQPQHF. Here the CDR3 DNA reads TGTGCCAGCAGCTTCTACGGGGGGGATCAGCCCCAGCATTTT.

The chain employs TRBV4-2 and TRBJ2-5; TRBD2 agrees at 7 bases. The DNA end favors TRBJ2-7, so the J call may be wrong. The CDR3 totals 14 residues. The germline V gene encodes CDR1 LGHNA and CDR2 YNFKEQ. The CDR3 DNA is TGTGCCAGCAGCCAGGGGGGGTTCAGCTACGAGCAGTACTTC. This encodes CASSQGGFSYEQYF.

The chain uses TRBV28 and TRBJ1-1; 8 bases are a match to TRBD1. The germline gives CDR1 MDHEN, CDR2 SYDVKM. V shed 8 bases and J 2 bases; nucleotides not matched to a gene: 7. The CDR3 loop spans 14 amino acids. DNA for the CDR3: TGTGCCAGCTTAGACAGGGGCCCAAACACTGAAGCTTTCTTT. Translating it yields CASLDRGPNTEAFF.

The chain uses TRBV5-1 and TRBJ2-5; 10 nucleotides align to TRBD1. CDR1 is SGHRS and CDR2 is YFSETQ in the germline V gene. This CDR3 contains 20 residues. After removal of 3 bases from V and 0 bases from J, the junction contained 17 bases not matched to a gene. For the CDR3, the DNA is TGCGCCAGCAGCTCGACTTTGGGGACAGGGGTTCTCTCCCACCAAGAGACCCAGTACTTC. Amino acid sequence: CASSSTLGTGVLSHQETQYF. Full variable domain (outside the CDR3, taken from reference TRBV5-1 and TRBJ2-5): KAGVTQTPRYLIKTRGQQVTLSCSPISGHRSVSWYQQTPGQGLQFLFEYFSETQRNKGNFPGRFSGRQFSNSRSEMNVSTLELGDSALYLCASSSTLGTGVLSHQETQYFGPGTRLLVL.

This clone was seen a few times. This rearrangement joins TRBV7-2 to TRBJ1-6; D not resolved. This CDR3 contains 13 residues. Germline V CDR1 and CDR2: SGHTA, FQGNSA. Between the trimmed V and J ends, which lost 1 base and 8 bases, there was a span of 6 bases. CDR3 in amino acids: CASSLVRDSPLHF. CDR3 nucleotide sequence: TGTGCCAGCAGCTTAGTCCGTGATTCACCCCTCCACTTT. Full variable domain (remainder filled in from reference TRBV7-2 and TRBJ1-6): GAGVSQSPSNKVTEKGKDVELRCDPISGHTALYWYRQSLGQGLEFLIYFQGNSAPDKSGLPSDRFSAERTGGSVSTLTIQRTQQEDSAVYLCASSLVRDSPLHFGNGTRLTVT.

This clone was observed a single time. The chain carries TRBV11-2 and TRBJ1-2, with TRBD1 matching over 11 bases. The CDR3 has 18 amino acids. The V gene's germline CDR1 is SGHAT and CDR2 FQNNGV. Trimming cost V 2 bases and J 5 bases; bases outside gene matches: 13. The CDR3 region has the DNA TGTGCCAGCAGCTTACCCCGTGTGGGGACAGGGGGACAATATGGCTACACCTTC. Amino acids: CASSLPRVGTGGQYGYTF.

This chain uses TRBV30 with TRBJ1-2; TRBD1 matches at 8 bases. Trimming removed 2 bases from V and 4 bases from J; junction bases left unmatched: 6. Germline lookup yields CDR1 GTSNPN and CDR2 SVGIG (reference sequence). This CDR3 is 14 amino acids long. CDR3 region: CAWSRVGQGYGYTF. The CDR3 nucleotides read TGTGCCTGGAGTCGGGTCGGACAGGGCTATGGCTACACCTTC.

The chain carries TRBV18 and TRBJ2-7; D is perhaps TRBD1 (6 bases). CDR1 and CDR2 from the germline V gene are KGHSH and LQKENI. Trimming pared 4 bases from V and 0 bases from J, leaving 7 bases between. This CDR3 spans 13 amino acids. The CDR3 coding sequence is TGTGCCAGCTCACAGGACAGCTCCTACGAGCAGTACTTC. Encoded protein: CASSQDSSYEQYF.

The rearrangement links TRBV10-3 to TRBJ1-2, with 7 positions matching TRBD1. The trim removed 2 bases at V and 3 bases at J, leaving 3 bases unmatched. From germline, CDR1 is ENHRY and CDR2 SYGVKD. This CDR3 spans 14 amino acids. CDR3 sequence (DNA): TGTGCCATCAGTGAGGAGGGGGCGGACTATGGCTACACCTTC. Amino acid sequence: CAISEEGADYGYTF.

V and J are TRBV10-3 and TRBJ2-6; possible D gene TRBD2, 6 bases. With 3 bases removed from V and 2 bases from J, the gap between germline ends came to 14 bases. The germline CDR1 and CDR2 sequences are ENHRY and SYGVKD. The CDR3 covers 17 residues. CDR3 nucleotides: TGTGCCATCAGTGATGGGCGGGGTAGCACTGGGGCCAACGTCCTGACTTTC. Amino acids: CAISDGRGSTGANVLTF.

This chain links TRBV5-5 with TRBJ1-6; D is ambiguous. In germline, CDR1 is SGHKS, CDR2 YYEKEE (reference sequence). The CDR3 has 14 residues. The V end lost 4 bases, the J end lost 0 bases, and 5 bases lay between the germline ends. The CDR3 loop is CASSHYSYNSPLHF. The CDR3 DNA sequence: TGTGCCAGCAGCCACTACTCCTATAATTCACCCCTCCACTTT.

This chain uses TRBV7-2 with TRBJ1-2; D gene ambiguous. V shed 5 bases and J shed 2 bases, with 9 bases lying between them. Germline V lookup: CDR1 SGHTA, CDR2 FQGNSA. This CDR3 comprises 13 residues. The CDR3 is CASSLDQNYGYTF. The CDR3 DNA follows: TGTGCCAGCAGCCTAGACCAGAACTATGGCTACACCTTC.

The chain recombines TRBV25-1 with TRBJ1-2, with D perhaps matching TRBD1 (6 bases). The V end lost 8 bases, the J end lost 1 base, and 11 bases lay between the germline ends. The CDR3 totals 13 residues. CDR1 MGHDK and CDR2 SYGVNS come from the germline V gene. CDR3 coding DNA: TGTGCCAGCGCCCGGACAGATAACTATGGCTACACCTTC. It is translated as CASARTDNYGYTF.

The chain links TRBV5-5 to TRBJ1-6; 7 bases are shared with TRBD1. With 4 bases clipped from V and 6 bases from J, the junction kept 10 bases outside the gene matches. The CDR3 sequence is 16 residues long. Germline CDR1 SGHKS, CDR2 YYEKEE (reference sequence). DNA for the CDR3: TGTGCCAGCAGCACCGGGACAGCTTCGGGTAATTCACCCCTCCACTTT. Translating it yields CASSTGTASGNSPLHF.

The chain employs TRBV6-1 and TRBJ1-5; TRBD1 matches at 8 bases. This CDR3 has 18 amino acids. V lost 2 bases and J lost 3; bases outside the gene matches: 12. CDR1 is MNHNS and CDR2 is SASEGT in the germline V gene. The CDR3 nucleotides read TGTGCCAGCAGTGAATTCGGGGACAGGTCATCGGTCAATCAGCCCCAGCATTTT. Encoded protein: CASSEFGDRSSVNQPQHF.

V is TRBV5-6 and J is TRBJ2-6, with D perhaps matching TRBD1 (6 bases). Looked up from germline, CDR1 is SGHDT and CDR2 is YYEEEE. The V gene lost 1 base and the J gene lost 4 bases, with 18 bases spanning the gap. The length of the CDR3 is 18 residues. In DNA, the CDR3 is TGTGCCAGCAGCTTGAGGCCGACAGGCCCAGGGGGGGCCAACGTCCTGACTTTC. Residues: CASSLRPTGPGGANVLTF. The whole variable domain, filled in from reference TRBV5-6 and TRBJ2-6, reads DAGVTQSPTHLIKTRGQQVTLRCSPKSGHDTVSWYQQALGQGPQFIFQYYEEEERQRGNFPDRFSGHQFPNYSSELNVNALLLGDSALYLCASSLRPTGPGGANVLTFGAGSRLTVL.